The clone carrying this T cell receptor beta chain was seen at least ten times. Its antigen remains unidentified. Sequencing targeted expressed TCRB transcripts, as all isolated RNA had been reverse transcribed. Produced via immunoSEQ multiplex PCR; TCRdb's table is partial and in-frame only. Of a few hundred thousand clones in the sample, 25% to 30% were seen once. These data come from a study of beta chain features in type 1 diabetes. This CDR3 region has 14 residues. V was pared by 7 bases and J by 0 bases, with 13 bases between. CDR1 and CDR2 (germline): ENHRY, SYGVKD. General observations from the study: A greater similarity of naive, central memory and Treg TCRB repertoires was seen among patients than among healthy donors. cDNA-based reads could over-represent cells with high TCR expression.

The sequence derives from a man under 40 in good health. The genes are TRBV10-3 and TRBJ2-7; weak D call: TRBD1 (5 bases). The sample consisted of central memory CD4+ T cells from blood. CDR3 region: CAIKDPTDSYEQYF. The DNA for the CDR3 is TGTGCCATCAAGGACCCGACAGACTCCTACGAGCAGTACTTC.